This T cell receptor beta chain comes out of a study of T cells in Graves' hyperthyroidism and ophthalmopathy. Germline CDR1 SGHTA, CDR2 FQGNSA. V lost 2 bases, J lost 8 bases, and 16 bases lay in between. This CDR3 is built from 14 residues. This clonotype was found many times. The PBMCs were taken from around 9 ml of fresh peripheral blood. The TCR beta CDR3 regions underwent amplification using RNA transcripts as the source. During a first-round RT-PCR of the TCR CDR3, the HTBI primer set was used. Each CDR3 protein gets one entry after TCRdb re-called the multiplex PCR reads with MiXCR. This sample carries 550,000 to 600,000 distinct CDR3 sequences, about a sixth of them seen once, and the ten largest clones take about 17%.

The rearrangement links TRBV7-2 to TRBJ2-7, with D tentatively TRBD1 or TRBD2 (6 bases each). The sequencing input was blood. This TCR derives from a woman younger than 30 with Graves' hyperthyroidism. DNA for the CDR3: TGTGCCAGCAGCTTACAGGGACCCCGGGGGCAGCAGTACTTC. This sequence encodes CASSLQGPRGQQYF.